Presented here are 18 T cell receptor beta chains from one specimen sequenced in a study of cytomegalovirus exposure and HLA in healthy donors. The PCR used 60 Vbeta and 13 Jbeta primers. Sequenced by immunoSEQ multiplex PCR; TCRdb stores in-frame clones only, minus some. The table shows about 140,000 clones, with 88% occurring only once. The sequenced sample consisted of PBMCs. Receptor source: a woman aged 40 to 49 in good health and CMV-seronegative.

The V and J genes are TRBV30 and TRBJ2-4, with 8 bases matching TRBD1. The CDR3 has 14 residues. The ends lost 2 bases at V and 9 bases at J; junction bases unmatched: 9. In germline, CDR1 is GTSNPN, CDR2 SVGIG (reference sequence). CDR3 loop: CAWSRRDRTAIQYF. DNA for the CDR3: TGTGCCTGGAGTCGCCGGGACAGGACCGCCATTCAGTACTTC.

The J gene is TRBJ2-1, the V gene TRBV29-1; 7 bases line up with TRBD1. Per the germline V gene, CDR1 is SQVTM and CDR2 is ANQGSEA. With V trimmed by 8 bases and J by 1 base, 14 bases remained unmatched. The CDR3 is 16 residues long. CDR3 nucleotides: TGCAGCTTAACGCGGACAGGACTTAGATCCTACAATGAGCAGTTCTTC. Protein product: CSLTRTGLRSYNEQFF.

As regards this clone: This sample also contains other DNA sequences that code for the same CDR3. This chain uses TRBV2 with TRBJ2-7; tentative D call: TRBD1 (6 bases). V was trimmed by 6 bases and J by 4 bases, leaving 7 bases between them. The length of the CDR3 is 11 residues. Germline V gene sequence: CDR1 SNHLY, CDR2 FYNNEI. CDR3: CASSGQYEQYF. The CDR3 nucleotides read TGTGCCAGCAGCGGACAGTACGAGCAGTACTTC.

The genes are TRBV7-9 and TRBJ2-5; D gene unclear. The V end was cut by 5 bases, the J end by 3 bases, with 16 bases between. This CDR3 is built from 15 residues. Germline loops: CDR1 SEHNR, CDR2 FQNEAQ (reference sequence). This chain's CDR3 is CASSPLPAFEETQYF. For the CDR3, the DNA is TGTGCCAGCAGCCCCCTCCCAGCGTTTGAAGAGACCCAGTACTTC.

J is TRBJ1-5 and V is TRBV7-2, with 8 bases lining up with TRBD1. The CDR3 totals 18 residues. The trim removed 5 bases at V and 0 bases at J, leaving 12 bases unmatched. Germline CDR1 and CDR2: SGHTA and FQGNSA. CDR3 sequence: CASSQGAPFSYSNQPQHF. In DNA form, the CDR3 reads TGTGCCAGCAGCCAGGGGGCCCCCTTCAGCTATAGCAATCAGCCCCAGCATTTT. The full variable domain, in which reference TRBV7-2 and TRBJ1-5 provide the parts outside the CDR3, is GAGVSQSPSNKVTEKGKDVELRCDPISGHTALYWYRQSLGQGLEFLIYFQGNSAPDKSGLPSDRFSAERTGGSVSTLTIQRTQQEDSAVYLCASSQGAPFSYSNQPQHFGDGTRLSIL.

J is TRBJ2-5 and V is TRBV5-1; 13 bases match TRBD2. This CDR3 is 15 amino acids long. Trimming removed 3 bases from V and 3 bases from J; junction bases left unmatched: 2. In germline, CDR1 is SGHRS, CDR2 YFSETQ. For the CDR3, the DNA is TGCGCCAGCAGCTGGGGGACTAGCGGGGAAGAGACCCAGTACTTC. Its translation is CASSWGTSGEETQYF.

A single count supports this clone. An end of the junction differs from the germline gene, which may be a read error. This sequence joins TRBV7-9 and TRBJ2-3; possible D gene TRBD2, 5 bases. Per the germline V gene, CDR1 is SEHNR and CDR2 is FQNEAQ (reference sequence). The CDR3 consists of 14 residues. As DNA, the CDR3 is TGTTCCAGCAGCCAAGCGGCTATCACAGATACGCAGTATTTT. Protein sequence: CSSSQAAITDTQYF.

This rearrangement joins TRBV11-2 to TRBJ2-7; D is possibly TRBD2 (6 bases). The germline V gene has CDR1 SGHAT and CDR2 FQNNGV. The germline V and J ends were trimmed by 5 bases and 10 bases, with 15 bases remaining between them. This CDR3 spans 12 amino acids. CDR3 coding DNA: TGTGCCAGCAGCCTCGTGGCGGGACCTCAGTACTTC. This encodes CASSLVAGPQYF.

V is TRBV11-2 and J is TRBJ1-2; D unclear. The germline gives CDR1 SGHAT, CDR2 FQNNGV. V lost 3 bases to trimming and J lost 4 bases, with 9 bases between them. This CDR3 has 13 residues. The CDR3 DNA follows: TGTGCCAGCAGCTTCGGGTCGGGCTATGGCTACACCTTC. This translates into CASSFGSGYGYTF.

The chain couples TRBV5-1 to TRBJ2-1; the D is unclear. This CDR3 region has 15 residues. V dropped 1 base and J dropped 5 bases, with 13 bases sitting between them. CDR1 is SGHRS, CDR2 YFSETQ, per germline. CDR3 DNA: TGCGCCAGCAGCTTGTCGGTTGCGGTCAACAATGAGCAGTTCTTC. Protein sequence: CASSLSVAVNNEQFF.

The genes are TRBV5-1 and TRBJ1-1, with 8 positions matching TRBD1. The V gene's germline CDR1 is SGHRS and CDR2 YFSETQ. V trimming: 3 bases; J trimming: 2 bases; junction bases outside the gene matches: 6. This CDR3 contains 15 residues. The CDR3, as DNA: TGCGCCAGCAGCTGGAGCGGACAGGGTAACACTGAAGCTTTCTTT. It is translated as CASSWSGQGNTEAFF.

The rearrangement links TRBV4-1 to TRBJ2-1, with TRBD2 matching over 9 bases. The junction had 11 bases not matched to a gene; V was cut back by 0 bases and J by 8 bases. The CDR3 has 17 residues. From germline, CDR1 is MGHRA and CDR2 YSYEKL. CDR3 coding DNA: TGCGCCAGCAGCCAAGATTCCGGCCTAGCGGGAAGTTATGAGCAGTTCTTC. It yields the protein CASSQDSGLAGSYEQFF.

The chain has TRBV28 and TRBJ1-5; D uncertain. Germline CDR1 reads MDHEN; CDR2 reads SYDVKM. The germline V and J ends were trimmed by 6 bases and 3 bases, with 12 bases remaining between them. This CDR3 has 14 amino acids. The CDR3 protein is CASRPRQFNQPQHF. The CDR3 region has the DNA TGTGCCAGCAGACCCCGACAATTCAATCAGCCCCAGCATTTT.

This rearrangement joins TRBV7-9 to TRBJ2-7; no firm D call. V was shortened by 1 base and J by 6 bases, with 7 bases between the two germline ends. CDR1 is SEHNR, CDR2 FQNEAQ, per germline (reference sequence). CDR3 length: 12 residues. CDR3 in DNA: TGTGCCAGCAGCTTAGTGGGCCCCGAGCAGTACTTC. It is translated as CASSLVGPEQYF.

Points on this clone: A junction end diverges from the germline sequence, so it may reflect a read error. The chain couples TRBV5-1 to TRBJ1-6; no reliable D call. This CDR3 spans 13 amino acids. CDR1 and CDR2 from the germline V gene are SGHRS and YFSETQ. For the CDR3, the DNA is TGCGCCAGCAGCTTCTCCTACAATTCACCCCTCCACTTT. The encoded protein is CASSFSYNSPLHF.

The rearrangement joins TRBV2 to TRBJ2-5; 8 bases match TRBD2. The J call is doubtful: the DNA matches TRBJ2-7 better. Germline CDR1 reads SNHLY; CDR2 reads FYNNEI. CDR3 size: 15 residues. In DNA, the CDR3 is TGTGCCAGCATCGTTAGCGGGGCTTCCTCCTACGAGCAGTACTTC. This codes for CASIVSGASSYEQYF.

The chain links TRBV5-6 to TRBJ1-3, with 7 bases identical to TRBD1. The V gene end was trimmed by 2 bases and the J gene end by 7 bases; junction bases not matched to a gene: 9. This CDR3 comprises 15 residues. Germline CDR1 SGHDT, CDR2 YYEEEE. CDR3 nucleotide sequence: TGTGCCAGCAGCTTACAGGGGAGGCTTGAGAACACCATATATTTT. This sequence encodes CASSLQGRLENTIYF.

The J gene is TRBJ1-2, the V gene TRBV5-1; 7 bases agree with TRBD1. Germline values: CDR1 SGHRS, CDR2 YFSETQ. This CDR3 has 14 amino acids. V shed 0 bases, J shed 11 bases, and the junction held 10 bases outside the gene matches. Here the CDR3 DNA reads TGCGCCAGCAGCTTGGGAACAAACACAGGGGCTTACACCTTC. This translates into CASSLGTNTGAYTF. Variable domain in full (rest from reference TRBV5-1 and TRBJ1-2): KAGVTQTPRYLIKTRGQQVTLSCSPISGHRSVSWYQQTPGQGLQFLFEYFSETQRNKGNFPGRFSGRQFSNSRSEMNVSTLELGDSALYLCASSLGTNTGAYTFGSGTRLTVV.